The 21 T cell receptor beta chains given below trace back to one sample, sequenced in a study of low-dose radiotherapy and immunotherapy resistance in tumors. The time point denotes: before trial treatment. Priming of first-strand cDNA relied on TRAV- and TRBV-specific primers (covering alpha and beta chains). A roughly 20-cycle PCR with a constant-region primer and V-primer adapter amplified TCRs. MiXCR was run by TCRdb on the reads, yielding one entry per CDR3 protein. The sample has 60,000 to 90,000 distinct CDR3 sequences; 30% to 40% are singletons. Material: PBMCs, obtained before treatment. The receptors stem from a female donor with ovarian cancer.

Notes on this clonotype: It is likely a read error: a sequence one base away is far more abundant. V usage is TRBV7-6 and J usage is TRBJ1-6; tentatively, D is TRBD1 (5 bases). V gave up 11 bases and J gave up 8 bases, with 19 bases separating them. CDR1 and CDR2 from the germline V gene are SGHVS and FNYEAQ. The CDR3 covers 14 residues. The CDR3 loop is CAGTAGVWDSPLHF. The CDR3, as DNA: TGTGCCGGCACCGCGGGGGTCTGGGATTCACCCCTCCACTTT. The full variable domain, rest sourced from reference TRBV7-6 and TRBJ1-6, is GAGVSQSPRYKVTKRGQDVALRCDPISGHVSLYWYRQALGQGPEFLTYFNYEAQQDKSGLPNDRFSAERPEGSISTLTIQRTEQRDSAMYRCAGTAGVWDSPLHFGNGTRLTVT.

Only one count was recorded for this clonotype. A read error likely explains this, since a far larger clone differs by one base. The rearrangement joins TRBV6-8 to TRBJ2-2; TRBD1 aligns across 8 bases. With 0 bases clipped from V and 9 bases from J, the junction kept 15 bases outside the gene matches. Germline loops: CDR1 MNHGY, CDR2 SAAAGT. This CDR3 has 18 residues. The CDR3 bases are TGTGCCAGCAGTTACTCGGTTGTGGACAGGGTAAAGACCAGGGAGCTGTTTTTT. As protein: CASSYSVVDRVKTRELFF.

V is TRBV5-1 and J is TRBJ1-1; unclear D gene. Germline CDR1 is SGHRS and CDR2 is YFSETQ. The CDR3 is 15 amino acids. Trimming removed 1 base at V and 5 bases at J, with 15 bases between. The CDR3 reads CASSLQYPGGTEAFF. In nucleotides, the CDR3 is TGCGCCAGCAGCTTGCAATATCCGGGAGGGACTGAAGCTTTCTTT.

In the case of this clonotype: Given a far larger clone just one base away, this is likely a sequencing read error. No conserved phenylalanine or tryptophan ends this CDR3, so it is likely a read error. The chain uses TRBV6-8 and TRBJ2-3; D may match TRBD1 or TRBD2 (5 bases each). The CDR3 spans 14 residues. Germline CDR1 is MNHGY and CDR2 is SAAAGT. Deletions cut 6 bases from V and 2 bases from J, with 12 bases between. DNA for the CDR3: TGTGCCAGCAGACGGGGCCCAGACACAGATACGCAGTATTAT. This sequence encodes CASRRGPDTDTQYY.

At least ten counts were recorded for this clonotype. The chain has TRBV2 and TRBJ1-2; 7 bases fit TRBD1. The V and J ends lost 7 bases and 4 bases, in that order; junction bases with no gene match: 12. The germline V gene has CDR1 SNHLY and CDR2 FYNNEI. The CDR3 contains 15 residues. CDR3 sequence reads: CASMKTGTEPYGYTF. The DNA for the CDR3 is TGTGCCAGCATGAAGACCGGGACAGAGCCCTATGGCTACACCTTC.

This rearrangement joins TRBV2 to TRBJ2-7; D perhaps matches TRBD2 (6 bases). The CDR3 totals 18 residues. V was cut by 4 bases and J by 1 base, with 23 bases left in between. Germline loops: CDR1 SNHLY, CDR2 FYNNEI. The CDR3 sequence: CASSGAVGQVEGSYEQYF. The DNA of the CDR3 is TGTGCCAGCAGTGGTGCCGTAGGGCAGGTGGAGGGTTCCTACGAGCAGTACTTC.

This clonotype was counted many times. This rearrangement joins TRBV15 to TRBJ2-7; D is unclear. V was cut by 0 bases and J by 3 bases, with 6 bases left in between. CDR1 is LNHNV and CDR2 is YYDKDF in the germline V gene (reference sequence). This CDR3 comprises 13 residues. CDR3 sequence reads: CATSRDYGYEQYF. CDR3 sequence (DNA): TGTGCCACCAGCAGAGATTACGGCTACGAGCAGTACTTC.

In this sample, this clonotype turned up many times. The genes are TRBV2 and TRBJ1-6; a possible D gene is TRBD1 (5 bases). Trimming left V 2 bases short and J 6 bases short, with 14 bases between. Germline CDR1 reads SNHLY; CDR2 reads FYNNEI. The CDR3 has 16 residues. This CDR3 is CASSEYRGGANSPLHF. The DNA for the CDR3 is TGTGCCAGCAGTGAATATCGGGGGGGTGCTAATTCACCCCTCCACTTT.

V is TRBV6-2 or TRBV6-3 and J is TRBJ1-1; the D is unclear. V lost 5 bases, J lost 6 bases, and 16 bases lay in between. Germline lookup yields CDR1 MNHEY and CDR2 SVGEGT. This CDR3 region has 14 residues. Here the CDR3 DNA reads TGTGCCAGCAGTGTGCGGCAGGCCGCTCCTGAAGCTTTCTTT. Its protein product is CASSVRQAAPEAFF.

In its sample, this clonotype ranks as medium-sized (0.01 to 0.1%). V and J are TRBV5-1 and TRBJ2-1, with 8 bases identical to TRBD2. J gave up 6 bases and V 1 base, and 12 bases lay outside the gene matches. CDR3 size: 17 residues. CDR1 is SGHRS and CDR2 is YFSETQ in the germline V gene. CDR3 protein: CASSLRAVAGGRNEQFF. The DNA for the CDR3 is TGCGCCAGCAGCTTGCGGGCGGTGGCGGGAGGACGCAATGAGCAGTTCTTC.

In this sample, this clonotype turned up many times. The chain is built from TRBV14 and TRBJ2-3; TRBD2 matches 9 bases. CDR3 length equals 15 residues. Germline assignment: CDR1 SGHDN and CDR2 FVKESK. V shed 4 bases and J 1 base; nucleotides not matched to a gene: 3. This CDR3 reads CASSLWTSGTDTQYF. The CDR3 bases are TGTGCCAGCAGCCTATGGACTAGCGGCACAGATACGCAGTATTTT.

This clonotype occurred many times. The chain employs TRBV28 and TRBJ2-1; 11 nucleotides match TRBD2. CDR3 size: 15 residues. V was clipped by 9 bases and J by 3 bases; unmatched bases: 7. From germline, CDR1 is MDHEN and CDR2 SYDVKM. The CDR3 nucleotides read TGTGCCAGTTCAAGACTAGCGGGGCTCTACAATGAGCAGTTCTTC. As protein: CASSRLAGLYNEQFF.

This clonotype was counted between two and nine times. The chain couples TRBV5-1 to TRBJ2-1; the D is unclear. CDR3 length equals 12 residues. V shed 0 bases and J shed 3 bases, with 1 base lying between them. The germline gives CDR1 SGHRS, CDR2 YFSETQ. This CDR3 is CASSLDYNEQFF. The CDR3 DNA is TGCGCCAGCAGCTTGGACTACAATGAGCAGTTCTTC.

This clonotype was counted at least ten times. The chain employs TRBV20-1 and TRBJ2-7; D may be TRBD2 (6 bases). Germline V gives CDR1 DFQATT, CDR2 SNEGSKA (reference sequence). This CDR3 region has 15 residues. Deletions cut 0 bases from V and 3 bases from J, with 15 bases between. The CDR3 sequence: CSARDPGRTNYEQYF. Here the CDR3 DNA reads TGCAGTGCTAGAGACCCAGGGAGGACCAACTACGAGCAGTACTTC.

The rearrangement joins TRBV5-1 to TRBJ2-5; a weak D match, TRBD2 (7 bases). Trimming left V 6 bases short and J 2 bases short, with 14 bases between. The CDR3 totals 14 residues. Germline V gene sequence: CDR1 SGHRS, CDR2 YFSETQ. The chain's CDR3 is CASTLGGLQETQYF. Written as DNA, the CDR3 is TGCGCCAGCACCCTGGGGGGGCTACAAGAGACCCAGTACTTC.

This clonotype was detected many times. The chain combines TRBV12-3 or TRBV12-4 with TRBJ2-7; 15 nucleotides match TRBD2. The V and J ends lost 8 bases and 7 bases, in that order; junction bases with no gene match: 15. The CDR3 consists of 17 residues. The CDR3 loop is CASRAPGLAGGRREQYF. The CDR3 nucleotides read TGTGCCAGCCGAGCCCCGGGACTAGCGGGGGGTCGGCGGGAGCAGTACTTC.

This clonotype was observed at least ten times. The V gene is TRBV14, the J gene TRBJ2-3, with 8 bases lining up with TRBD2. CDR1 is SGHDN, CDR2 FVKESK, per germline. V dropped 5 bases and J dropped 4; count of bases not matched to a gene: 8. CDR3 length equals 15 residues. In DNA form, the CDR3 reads TGTGCCAGCAGCTTTGGGAGCGGGAGCGCAGATACGCAGTATTTT. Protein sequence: CASSFGSGSADTQYF.

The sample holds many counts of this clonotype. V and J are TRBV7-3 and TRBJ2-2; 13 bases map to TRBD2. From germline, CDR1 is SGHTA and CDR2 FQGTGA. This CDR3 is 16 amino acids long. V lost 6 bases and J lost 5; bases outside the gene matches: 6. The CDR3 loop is CASRGLAGVGTGELFF. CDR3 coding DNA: TGTGCCAGCAGAGGACTAGCGGGAGTGGGGACCGGGGAGCTGTTTTTT.

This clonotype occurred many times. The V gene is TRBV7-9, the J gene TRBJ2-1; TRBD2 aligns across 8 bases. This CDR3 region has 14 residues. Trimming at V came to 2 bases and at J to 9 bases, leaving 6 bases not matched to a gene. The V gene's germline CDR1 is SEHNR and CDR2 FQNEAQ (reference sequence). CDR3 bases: TGTGCCAGCAGCTTAATGGGACTAGGGTCTGAGCAGTTCTTC. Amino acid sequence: CASSLMGLGSEQFF.

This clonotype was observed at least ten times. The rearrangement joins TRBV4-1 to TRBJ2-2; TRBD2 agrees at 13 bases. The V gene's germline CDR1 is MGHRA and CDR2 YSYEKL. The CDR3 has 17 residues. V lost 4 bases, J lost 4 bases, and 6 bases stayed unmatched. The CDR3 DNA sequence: TGCGCCAGCAGCCCCCCCGGACTAGCGGGGGTCACCGGGGAGCTGTTTTTT. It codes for CASSPPGLAGVTGELFF.

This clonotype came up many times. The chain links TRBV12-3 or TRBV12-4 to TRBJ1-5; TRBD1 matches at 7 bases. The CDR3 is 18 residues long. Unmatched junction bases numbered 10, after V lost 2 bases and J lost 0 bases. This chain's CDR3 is CASSLTAGGVYSNQPQHF. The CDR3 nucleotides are TGTGCCAGCAGTTTAACAGCAGGGGGGGTCTATAGCAATCAGCCCCAGCATTTT.